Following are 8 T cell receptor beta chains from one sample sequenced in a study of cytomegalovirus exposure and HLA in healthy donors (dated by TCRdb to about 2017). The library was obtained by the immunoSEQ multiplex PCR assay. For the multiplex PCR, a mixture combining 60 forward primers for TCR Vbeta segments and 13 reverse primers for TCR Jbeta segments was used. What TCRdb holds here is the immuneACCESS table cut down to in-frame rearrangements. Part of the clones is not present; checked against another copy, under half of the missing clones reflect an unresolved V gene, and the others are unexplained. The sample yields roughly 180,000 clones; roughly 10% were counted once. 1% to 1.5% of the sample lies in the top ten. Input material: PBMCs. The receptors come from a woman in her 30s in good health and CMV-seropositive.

CDR3: CASSLRTGIVTNQPQHF. CDR3 bases: TGTGCCAGTAGCCTCCGGACAGGAATTGTAACCAATCAGCCCCAGCATTTT. The chain is built from TRBV19 and TRBJ1-5, with TRBD1 matching over 7 bases. Germline trimming cut 6 bases from V and 3 bases from J; bases unmatched to any gene: 14. The V gene's germline CDR1 is LNHDA and CDR2 SQIVND (reference sequence). The CDR3 covers 17 residues. The whole variable domain, filled in from reference TRBV19 and TRBJ1-5, reads DGGITQSPKYLFRKEGQNVTLSCEQNLNHDAMYWYRQDPGQGLRLIYYSQIVNDFQKGDIAEGYSVSREKKESFPLTVTSAQKNPTAFYLCASSLRTGIVTNQPQHFGDGTRLSIL.

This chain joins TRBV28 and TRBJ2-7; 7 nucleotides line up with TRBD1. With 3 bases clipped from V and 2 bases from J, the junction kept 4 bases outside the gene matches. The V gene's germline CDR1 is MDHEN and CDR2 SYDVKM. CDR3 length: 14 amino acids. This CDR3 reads CASSFGDRAYEQYF. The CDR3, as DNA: TGTGCCAGCAGTTTTGGCGACAGGGCCTACGAGCAGTACTTC.

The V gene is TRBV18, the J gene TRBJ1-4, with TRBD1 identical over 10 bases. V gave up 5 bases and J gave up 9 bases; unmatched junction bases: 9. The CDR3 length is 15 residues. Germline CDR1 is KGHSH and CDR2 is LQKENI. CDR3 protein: CASSSRDRGTKKLFF. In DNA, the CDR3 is TGTGCCAGCTCATCGCGGGACAGGGGAACGAAAAAACTGTTTTTT.

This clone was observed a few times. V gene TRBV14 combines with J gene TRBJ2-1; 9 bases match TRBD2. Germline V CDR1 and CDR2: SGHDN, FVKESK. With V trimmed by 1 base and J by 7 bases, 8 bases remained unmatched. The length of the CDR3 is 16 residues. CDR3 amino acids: CASSQGSGRYPNEQFF. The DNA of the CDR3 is TGTGCCAGCAGCCAAGGTAGCGGGAGATATCCAAATGAGCAGTTCTTC.

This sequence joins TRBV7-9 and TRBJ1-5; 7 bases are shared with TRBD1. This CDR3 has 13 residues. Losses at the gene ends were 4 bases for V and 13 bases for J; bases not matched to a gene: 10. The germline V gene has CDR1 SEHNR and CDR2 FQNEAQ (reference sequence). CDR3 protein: CASSWGRDSLQHF. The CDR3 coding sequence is TGTGCCAGCAGCTGGGGGCGGGACAGCCTTCAGCATTTT.

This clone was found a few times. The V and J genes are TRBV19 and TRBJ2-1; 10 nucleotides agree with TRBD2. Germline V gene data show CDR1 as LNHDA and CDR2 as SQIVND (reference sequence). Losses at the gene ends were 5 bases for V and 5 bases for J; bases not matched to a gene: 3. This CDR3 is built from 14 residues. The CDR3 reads CASSAGLANNEQFF. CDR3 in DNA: TGTGCCAGTAGTGCGGGACTAGCGAACAATGAGCAGTTCTTC.

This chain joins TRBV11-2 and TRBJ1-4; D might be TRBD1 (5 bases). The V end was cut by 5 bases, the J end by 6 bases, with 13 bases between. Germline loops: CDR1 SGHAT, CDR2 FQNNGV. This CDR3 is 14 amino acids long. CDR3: CASSRRGRDEKLFF. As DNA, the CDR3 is TGTGCCAGCAGCCGACGGGGGAGGGATGAAAAACTGTTTTTT.

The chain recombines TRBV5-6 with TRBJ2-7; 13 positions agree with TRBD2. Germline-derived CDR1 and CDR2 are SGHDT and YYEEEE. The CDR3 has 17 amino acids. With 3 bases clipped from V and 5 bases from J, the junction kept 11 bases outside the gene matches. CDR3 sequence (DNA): TGTGCCAGCAGCTCGCCGGGACTAGCGGGATCTCGGCACGAGCAGTACTTC. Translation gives CASSSPGLAGSRHEQYF.